This T cell receptor beta chain derives from a study of beta chain features in type 1 diabetes. General study points: The analysis here could not establish whether HLA type shapes TCRB rearrangement.

Since all of the isolated RNA was reverse transcribed, expressed TCRB transcripts were what got sequenced. This table comes from immunoSEQ multiplex PCR, and its TCRdb copy is limited to in-frame clones, with some not included. Here the sample spans under 350,000 clones, about 7.8% being singletons. CDR1 MNHEY and CDR2 SVGAGI come from the germline V gene. This CDR3 spans 13 amino acids. Trimming removed 2 bases at V and 11 bases at J, with 15 bases between. This clone was seen more than once but under ten times. Its antigen is still unknown. The receptor's source is a young woman in good health. Input material: central memory CD4+ T cells from blood. This chain links TRBV6-5 with TRBJ2-5; D is unresolved. Here the CDR3 DNA reads TGTGCCAGCAGTTACGACCCTGGCGGCAAGCAGTACTTC. Amino acids: CASSYDPGGKQYF.